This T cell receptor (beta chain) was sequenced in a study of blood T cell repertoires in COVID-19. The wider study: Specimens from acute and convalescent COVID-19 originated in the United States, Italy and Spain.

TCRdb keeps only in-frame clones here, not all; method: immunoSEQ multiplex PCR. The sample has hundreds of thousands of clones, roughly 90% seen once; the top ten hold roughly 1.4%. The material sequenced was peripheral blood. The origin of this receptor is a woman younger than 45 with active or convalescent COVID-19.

CDR3 sequence reads: CASSPDSSGYEQYF. DNA for the CDR3: TGTGCCAGCAGTCCAGATAGTAGCGGCTACGAGCAGTACTTC. This chain uses TRBV6-5 with TRBJ2-7, with TRBD2 as a possible D gene (6 bases). Germline V gives CDR1 MNHEY, CDR2 SVGAGI. This CDR3 region has 14 residues. V gave up 5 bases and J gave up 3 bases, with 14 bases separating them.